The rows below give T cell receptor beta chains drawn from one sample of a study of identical twins. TCRdb reprocessed the 5' RACE reads via MiXCR and lists one record per CDR3 protein. The repertoire includes 210,000 or so distinct CDR3 sequences, more than 15% of them detected once, and less than 45% sits in the top ten. The sample also formed part of further work on T cells expressing NK-cell markers.

The sample consisted of CD8+ T cells sorted from blood. The receptors stem from a woman under 30 in good health. The CDR3 runs from the conserved cysteine through the conserved F or W. D genes are given only for firm matches. Clone size appears in some rows only: once, few, many, or a class for an expanded clone.

D gene	clone size	V gene	J gene	CDR3 DNA	CDR3 protein
.	few	TRBV27	TRBJ2-1	TGTGCCAGCAGTTCCCAACAGGGCCCAGGGGTTGATGAGCAGTTCTTC	CASSSQQGPGVDEQFF
.	.	TRBV13	TRBJ2-7	TGTGCCAGCAGCTCTACCCGGACGGCTATGGGTTACGAGCAGTACTTC	CASSSTRTAMGYEQYF
.	few	TRBV20-1	TRBJ1-1	TGCAGTGCTAGGGTTGCTGGGGAGGAAGCTTTCTTT	CSARVAGEEAFF
TRBD2	.	TRBV20-1	TRBJ2-3	TGCAGCGTCGACCTGGCTAGCGGGGTCGGTAGCACAGATACGCAGTATTTT	CSVDLASGVGSTDTQYF
.	few	TRBV7-2	TRBJ2-7	TGTGCCAGCAGCTCATCAGGGGCCCATTTGAACTTC	CASSSSGAHLNF
.	.	TRBV19	TRBJ2-5	TGTGCCAGTAGTATAGATTTGAGGGAGACCCAGTACTTC	CASSIDLRETQYF
.	.	TRBV6-2/TRBV6-3	TRBJ2-7	TGTGCCAGCACTATGGGCTACGAGCAGTACTTC	CASTMGYEQYF
TRBD1	.	TRBV20-1	TRBJ2-7	TGCAGTGCTAGAGATCCCACCGGGAAAGGGGGCACCTACGAGCAGTACTTC	CSARDPTGKGGTYEQYF
TRBD2	.	TRBV20-1	TRBJ2-1	TGCAGCGGGGCTAGCGGGGTTTACAATGAGCAGTTCTTC	CSGASGVYNEQFF
TRBD1	.	TRBV3-1	TRBJ2-5	TGTGCCTGCAGCCAAGACCCCAGGGGGCTTTGGGAGACCCAGTACTTC	CACSQDPRGLWETQYF
TRBD2	.	TRBV7-8	TRBJ2-7	TGTGCCAGCAGCTTAGCGGGAGGGCCGGGCTACGAGCAGTACTTC	CASSLAGGPGYEQYF
.	few	TRBV12-3/TRBV12-4	TRBJ2-2	TGTGCCAGCAGTTTAGCGGGGATGGAGCTGTTTTTT	CASSLAGMELFF
TRBD2	few	TRBV12-3/TRBV12-4	TRBJ2-3	TGTGCCAGCAGTCTCCGCCATCTAGCGGGGGGCACAGATACGCAGTATTTT	CASSLRHLAGGTDTQYF
.	few	TRBV5-1	TRBJ1-1	TGCGCCAGCAGCCGTCGGGATTTGAACACTGAAGCTTTCTTT	CASSRRDLNTEAFF
.	.	TRBV12-3/TRBV12-4	TRBJ1-5	TGTGCCAGCAGTTGGGTTAGGCATCAGCCCCAGCATTTT	CASSWVRHQPQHF
.	few	TRBV20-1	TRBJ2-7	TGCAGTGCTAGAAGTCAGGAGTCCTACGAGCAGTACTTC	CSARSQESYEQYF
.	.	TRBV13	TRBJ2-1	TGTGCCACCCTAGACAGAACTTACAATGAGCAGTTCTTC	CATLDRTYNEQFF
TRBD1	few	TRBV12-5	TRBJ1-4	TGTGCTAGTGGTTTCGGTGCGGAGGGGGCGAGGAAACTGTTTTTT	CASGFGAEGARKLFF
TRBD1	once	TRBV5-1	TRBJ2-7	TGCGCCAGCAGCTGGAGACAGGGTTCCGAGCAGTACTTC	CASSWRQGSEQYF
.	many	TRBV29-1	TRBJ2-1	TGCAGCGCCGGACAGGGCGGGAGGGAGCAGTTCTTC	CSAGQGGREQFF
.	.	TRBV14	TRBJ1-4	TGTGCCAGCAGCCCGGAGGTTAATGAAAAACTGTTTTTT	CASSPEVNEKLFF
.	once	TRBV7-9	TRBJ2-1	TGTGCCAGCAGCCCTGGACGGGATGAGCAGTTCTTC	CASSPGRDEQFF
.	.	TRBV6-2/TRBV6-3	TRBJ2-7	TGTGCCAGCAGTTACTCCAGGACCGCTAGCGAGCAGTACTTC	CASSYSRTASEQYF
.	.	TRBV7-2	TRBJ2-1	TGTGCCAGCAGCTTAGTGAGCGGTTCCTACAATGAGCAGTTCTTC	CASSLVSGSYNEQFF
TRBD2	few	TRBV4-3	TRBJ2-1	TGCGCCAGCAGCCCGGGACTAGCGGGAGTCTATGAGCAGTTCTTC	CASSPGLAGVYEQFF
TRBD2	.	TRBV25-1	TRBJ2-1	TGTGCCAGCAGTGAATCACTAGGGACTAGCGGGAACTACAATGAGCAGTTCTTC	CASSESLGTSGNYNEQFF
TRBD2	.	TRBV12-3/TRBV12-4	TRBJ2-1	TGTGCCAGCAGGCAGACTAGCGGGAGGGCCAATGAGCAGTTCTTC	CASRQTSGRANEQFF
TRBD1	.	TRBV25-1	TRBJ2-5	TGTGCCAGCAGTGGGTTGGGACAGGTGGTGACCCAGTACTTC	CASSGLGQVVTQYF
.	few	TRBV27	TRBJ2-1	TGTGCCAGCAGTTGGGGACCTAATTTCAATGAGCAGTTCTTC	CASSWGPNFNEQFF
.	few	TRBV4-1	TRBJ1-2	TGCGCCAGCAGCCAAGGGGGACTGAACTATGGCTACACCTTC	CASSQGGLNYGYTF
TRBD1	.	TRBV6-2/TRBV6-3	TRBJ2-2	TGTGCCAGCACTTCCGGGACAGGGAGCACCGGGGAGCTGTTTTTT	CASTSGTGSTGELFF
.	few	TRBV27	TRBJ2-6	TGTGCCAGCAGTTTTCTGGCAGGTTCCTCTGGGGCCAACGTCCTGACTTTC	CASSFLAGSSGANVLTF
.	.	TRBV12-3/TRBV12-4	TRBJ1-1	TGTGCCAGCAGTTTAGCGGGGGCCAGGGAAGCTTTCTTT	CASSLAGAREAFF
.	few	TRBV6-5	TRBJ2-7	TGTGCCAGCAGTTCCGCCCGGGGGGCGCCCGAGCAGTACTTC	CASSSARGAPEQYF
TRBD1	few	TRBV5-1	TRBJ2-5	TGCGCCAGCAGCCCCCCCGTCCGACAGGGGAAGTTCCAAGAGACCCAGTACTTC	CASSPPVRQGKFQETQYF
.	few	TRBV7-9	TRBJ2-6	TGTGCCAGCAGAGGGGCAGGGGCCAACGTCCTGACTTTC	CASRGAGANVLTF
.	.	TRBV11-1	TRBJ2-7	TGTGCCAGCAGCCTGATTTCAAACGAGCAGTACTTC	CASSLISNEQYF
.	many	TRBV5-1	TRBJ1-2	TGCGCCAGCAGCTTGGACGGCAACCCTGGCTACACCTTC	CASSLDGNPGYTF
.	few	TRBV27	TRBJ1-1	TGTGCCAGCAGTTCCTCCCCCGGGGGGGCCACTGAAGCTTTCTTT	CASSSSPGGATEAFF
TRBD1	once	TRBV6-1	TRBJ1-2	TGTGCCAGCAGATTGACAGGGCGCGGCTATGGCTACACCTTC	CASRLTGRGYGYTF
.	few	TRBV12-3/TRBV12-4	TRBJ1-5	TGTGCCAGCAGTGGGGGTCCCCACAATCAGCCCCAGCATTTT	CASSGGPHNQPQHF
TRBD2	.	TRBV11-2	TRBJ2-5	TGTGCCAGCAACCTAGCGGGGGGGCTATCAGAGACCCAGTACTTC	CASNLAGGLSETQYF
.	few	TRBV4-3	TRBJ2-1	TGCGCCAGCAGCCAAGAGCGGGACAGCCACAATGAGCAGTTCTTC	CASSQERDSHNEQFF
TRBD1	.	TRBV5-5	TRBJ2-1	TGTGCCAGCAGCTGGACAGGGGATGAGCAGTTCTTC	CASSWTGDEQFF
TRBD2	few	TRBV25-1	TRBJ2-2	TGTGCCAGCAGTGAAACTAGCGGGACAGTCGGGGAGCTGTTTTTT	CASSETSGTVGELFF
.	.	TRBV5-5	TRBJ2-7	TGTGCCAGCAGCCCCGACCAAGACTACGAGCAGTACTTC	CASSPDQDYEQYF
.	.	TRBV5-5	TRBJ2-7	TGTGCCAGCAGCTTTGGCAGTGACGACGAGCAGTACTTC	CASSFGSDDEQYF
.	few	TRBV28	TRBJ2-2	TGTGCCAGCAGCTTTCTACGTAACACCGGGGAGCTGTTTTTT	CASSFLRNTGELFF
.	few	TRBV10-1	TRBJ2-3	TGCGCCAGCAGACAATACCTTAGCACAGATACGCAGTATTTT	CASRQYLSTDTQYF
.	.	TRBV5-6	TRBJ1-6	TGTGCCAGCAGAGTTGGAAATTCACCCCTCCACTTT	CASRVGNSPLHF
.	.	TRBV24-1	TRBJ2-2	TGTGCCACCAGTGACGTGGGATCGAACACCGGGGAGCTGTTTTTT	CATSDVGSNTGELFF
.	many	TRBV6-2/TRBV6-3	TRBJ2-2	TGTGCCAGCAGTTGGACGAACACCGGGGAGCTGTTTTTT	CASSWTNTGELFF
TRBD1	.	TRBV6-5	TRBJ2-1	TGTGCCAGCAGTTACCTTGGACAGGCAGCCTACAATGAGCAGTTCTTC	CASSYLGQAAYNEQFF
TRBD2	few	TRBV7-6	TRBJ2-2	TGTGCCAGCAGCTTTGGGGGGGCCGGGGAGCTGTTTTTT	CASSFGGAGELFF
.	.	TRBV6-1	TRBJ2-1	TGTGCCAGCAGCCCGGACCCCTTTGGCAATGAGCAGTTCTTC	CASSPDPFGNEQFF
.	few	TRBV12-3/TRBV12-4	TRBJ2-3	TGTGCCAGCTTTGTGTATACAGATACGCAGTATTTT	CASFVYTDTQYF
.	.	TRBV28	TRBJ2-1	TGTGCCAGCACTCGTGACGGAAGCTCCTACAATGAGCAGTTCTTC	CASTRDGSSYNEQFF